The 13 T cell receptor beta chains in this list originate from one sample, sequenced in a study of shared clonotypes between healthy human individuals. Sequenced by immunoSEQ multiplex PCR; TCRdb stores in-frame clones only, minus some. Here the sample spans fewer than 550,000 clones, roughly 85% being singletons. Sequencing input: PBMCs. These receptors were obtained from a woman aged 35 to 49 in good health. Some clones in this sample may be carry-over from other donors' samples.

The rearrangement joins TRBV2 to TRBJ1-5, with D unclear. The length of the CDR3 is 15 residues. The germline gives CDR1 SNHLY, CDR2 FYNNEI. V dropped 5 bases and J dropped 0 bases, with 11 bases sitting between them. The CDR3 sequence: CASSLDQNSNQPQHF. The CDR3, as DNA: TGTGCCAGCAGTCTTGACCAGAATAGCAATCAGCCCCAGCATTTT.

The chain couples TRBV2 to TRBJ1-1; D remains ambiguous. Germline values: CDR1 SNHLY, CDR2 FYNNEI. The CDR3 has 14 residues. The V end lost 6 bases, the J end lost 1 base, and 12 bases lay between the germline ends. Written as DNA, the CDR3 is TGTGCCAGCAGAAGCAGGACGGCGAACACTGAAGCTTTCTTT. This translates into CASRSRTANTEAFF.

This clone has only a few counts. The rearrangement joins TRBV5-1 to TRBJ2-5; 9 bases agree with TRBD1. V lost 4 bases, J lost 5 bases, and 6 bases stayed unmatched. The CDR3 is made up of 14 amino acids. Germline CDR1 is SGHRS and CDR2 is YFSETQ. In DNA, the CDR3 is TGCGCCAGCAGCCAACAGGGGGCGGGGGAGACCCAGTACTTC. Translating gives CASSQQGAGETQYF.

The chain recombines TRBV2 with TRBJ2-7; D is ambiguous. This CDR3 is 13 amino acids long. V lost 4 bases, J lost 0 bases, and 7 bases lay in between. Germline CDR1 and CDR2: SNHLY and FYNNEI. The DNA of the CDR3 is TGTGCCAGCAGTGGTCGGATCTCCTACGAGCAGTACTTC. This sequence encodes CASSGRISYEQYF.

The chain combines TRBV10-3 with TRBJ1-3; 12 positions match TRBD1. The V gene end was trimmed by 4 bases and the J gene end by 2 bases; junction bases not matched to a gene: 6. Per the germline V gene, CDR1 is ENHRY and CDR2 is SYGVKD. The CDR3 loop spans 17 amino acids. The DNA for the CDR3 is TGTGCCATCAGTGTCCCGAGGGACAGGGGGCCTGGAAACACCATATATTTT. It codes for CAISVPRDRGPGNTIYF.

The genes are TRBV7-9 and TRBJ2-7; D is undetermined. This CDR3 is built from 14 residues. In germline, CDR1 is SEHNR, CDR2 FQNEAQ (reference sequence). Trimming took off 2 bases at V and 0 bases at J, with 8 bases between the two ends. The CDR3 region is CASSLMGASYEQYF. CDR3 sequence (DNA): TGTGCCAGCAGCTTAATGGGTGCCTCCTACGAGCAGTACTTC.

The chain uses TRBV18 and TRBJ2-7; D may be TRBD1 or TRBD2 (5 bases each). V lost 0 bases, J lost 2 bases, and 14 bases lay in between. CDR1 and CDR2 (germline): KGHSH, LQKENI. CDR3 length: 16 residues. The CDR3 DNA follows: TGTGCCAGCTCACCACCGAGGGGCACCGGCGCCTACGAGCAGTACTTC. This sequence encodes CASSPPRGTGAYEQYF. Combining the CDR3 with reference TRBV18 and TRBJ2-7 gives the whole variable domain NAGVMQNPRHLVRRRGQEARLRCSPMKGHSHVYWYRQLPEEGLKFMVYLQKENIIDESGMPKERFSAEFPKEGPSILRIQQVVRGDSAAYFCASSPPRGTGAYEQYFGPGTRLTVT.

CDR3 sequence: CASMTSGSSSSYNEQFF. CDR3 coding DNA: TGTGCCAGCATGACTAGCGGGAGTTCCAGCTCCTACAATGAGCAGTTCTTC. The gene calls are TRBV27 and TRBJ2-1; 12 nucleotides agree with TRBD2. This CDR3 contains 17 residues. V dropped 7 bases and J dropped 0; count of bases not matched to a gene: 7. The germline V gene encodes CDR1 MNHEY and CDR2 SMNVEV (reference sequence).

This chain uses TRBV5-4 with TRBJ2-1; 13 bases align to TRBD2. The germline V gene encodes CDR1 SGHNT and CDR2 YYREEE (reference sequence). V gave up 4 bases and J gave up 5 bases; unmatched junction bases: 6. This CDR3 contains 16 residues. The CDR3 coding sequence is TGTGCCAGCAGCCAGGGGACTAGCGGGGTCCACAATGAGCAGTTCTTC. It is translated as CASSQGTSGVHNEQFF.

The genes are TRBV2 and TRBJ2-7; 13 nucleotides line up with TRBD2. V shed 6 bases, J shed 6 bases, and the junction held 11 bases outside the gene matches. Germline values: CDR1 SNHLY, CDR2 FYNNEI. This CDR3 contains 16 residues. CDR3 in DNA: TGTGCCAGCAGCGCCCGGACTAGCGGGAGTAGCGGCGAGCAGTACTTC. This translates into CASSARTSGSSGEQYF.

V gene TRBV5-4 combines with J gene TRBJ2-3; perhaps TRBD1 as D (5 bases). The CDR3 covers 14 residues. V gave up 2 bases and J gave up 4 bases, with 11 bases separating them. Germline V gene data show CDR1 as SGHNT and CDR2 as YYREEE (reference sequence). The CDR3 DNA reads TGTGCCAGCAGCTTCTGGCAGGGTTCAGATACGCAGTATTTT. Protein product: CASSFWQGSDTQYF.

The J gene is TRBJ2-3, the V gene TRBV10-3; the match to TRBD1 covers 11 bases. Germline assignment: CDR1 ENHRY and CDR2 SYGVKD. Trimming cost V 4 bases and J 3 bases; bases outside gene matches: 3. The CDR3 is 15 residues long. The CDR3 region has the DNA TGTGCCATCAGTGTGGACAGGGGGCAGACAGATACGCAGTATTTT. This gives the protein CAISVDRGQTDTQYF.

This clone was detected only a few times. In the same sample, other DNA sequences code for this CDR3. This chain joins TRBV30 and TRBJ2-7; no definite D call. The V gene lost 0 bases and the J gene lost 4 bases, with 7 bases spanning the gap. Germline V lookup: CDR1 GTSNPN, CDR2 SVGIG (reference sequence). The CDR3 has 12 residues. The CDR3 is CAWSVREYEQYF. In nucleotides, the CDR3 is TGTGCCTGGAGTGTAAGGGAATACGAGCAGTACTTC.